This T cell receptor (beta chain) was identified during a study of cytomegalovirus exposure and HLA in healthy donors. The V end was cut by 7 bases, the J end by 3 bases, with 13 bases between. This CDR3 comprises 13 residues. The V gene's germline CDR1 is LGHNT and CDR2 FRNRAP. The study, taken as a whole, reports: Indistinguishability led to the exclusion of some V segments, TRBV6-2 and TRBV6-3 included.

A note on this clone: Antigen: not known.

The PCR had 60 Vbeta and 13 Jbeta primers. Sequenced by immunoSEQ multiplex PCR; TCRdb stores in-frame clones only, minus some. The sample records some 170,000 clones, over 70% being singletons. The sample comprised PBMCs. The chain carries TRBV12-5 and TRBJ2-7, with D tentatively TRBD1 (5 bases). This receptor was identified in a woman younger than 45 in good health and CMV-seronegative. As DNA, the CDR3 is TGTGCTAGTGTCCAGGGTGCGTTCTACGAGCAGTACTTC. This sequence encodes CASVQGAFYEQYF.